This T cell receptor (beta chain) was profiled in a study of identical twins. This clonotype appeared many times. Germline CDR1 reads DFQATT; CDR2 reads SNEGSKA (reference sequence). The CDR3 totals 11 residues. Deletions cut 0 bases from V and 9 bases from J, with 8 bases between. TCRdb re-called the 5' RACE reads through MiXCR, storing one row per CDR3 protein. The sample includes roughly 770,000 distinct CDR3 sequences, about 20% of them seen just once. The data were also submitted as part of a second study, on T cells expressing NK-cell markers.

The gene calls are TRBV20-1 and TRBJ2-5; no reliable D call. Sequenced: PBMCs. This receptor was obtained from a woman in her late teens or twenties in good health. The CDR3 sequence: CSARDHQAQYF. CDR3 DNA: TGCAGTGCTAGAGATCATCAGGCCCAGTACTTC.